This record covers a single T cell receptor (beta chain). Its antigen target is currently unknown. Base-call qualities are not available, and no considerably larger clone is one nucleotide away. The cohort comprised around 690 healthy bone marrow donors. All cohort members were sampled while nominally healthy, although unrecorded immune exposures were likely present. The donor tested CMV seropositive and was one of the 289 seropositive cohort members. A peripheral blood sample was provided by each donor, and peripheral blood mononuclear cells were used for TCR beta sequencing. The Qiagen DNeasy Blood Extraction Kit was used to extract genomic DNA from the blood cell samples. This entry belongs to a study of cytomegalovirus exposure and HLA in healthy donors (dated by TCRdb to about 2017). The study in broad terms: In an earlier analysis of approximately 640 of the donors, approximately 300 Gb of sequence data and 90 million to 130 million unique TCR beta sequences from approximately 180 million T cells were reported. About 300 gigabases of sequencing data and approximately 84 million unique TCR sequences were included in an early release covering several hundred HLA-typed donors. Of the roughly 400 genotyped donors, 81% were placed in the genetic ancestry cluster associated with self-reported Caucasian donors. The aim of the study was to test whether cataloging public T cell receptors could identify signatures of past pathogen exposure. The study used immunosequencing to profile the T cell repertoires of under 700 subjects and linked those repertoires to cytomegalovirus serostatus. A separate validation cohort of 100 to 150 different subjects was used in addition to the roughly 670-subject first cohort. To predict cytomegalovirus infection status, the study brought together high-throughput TCR immunosequencing, statistical association of individual TCRs with disease status, and machine learning. A later analysis re-examined previously published TCR beta repertoires from just over 650 donors and added high-resolution HLA genotyping to investigate patterns of TCR occurrence. Rather than using new phenotypic data, the later analysis identified candidate immune exposures from TCR beta sequences and from how often those sequences occurred across donors. To decide whether each TCR beta V gene segment behaved as functional or pseudogenic, an earlier analysis of some 600 of the donors relied on high-throughput TCR beta sequencing. Donor age, sex, ethnicity and CMV serostatus were compiled together with the repertoire data. A later genetic analysis took genome-wide SNP genotypes for about three fifths of the 666 donors and used that subset as a discovery cohort. All discovery cohort repertoires had been generated on a single sequencing platform. Both class I and class II loci were covered by HLA typing, at four-digit resolution. Typing coverage differed by locus: A, B, C, DRB1 and DQB1 were typed in roughly 620-630 donors, DQA1 in 500 to 550, DPA1 in 600 to 610, and DPB1 in roughly 450. Because of strong linkage in the cohort, five DR-DQ haplotypes were treated as single units for association and clustering. Across around 400 genotyped donors of the cohort, an average of roughly 250,000 unique TCR beta nucleotide sequences per donor were sequenced, and around 20% of those sequences were non-productive. On the study overall, not on this receptor specifically: The cohort was sequenced for TCR beta chains only, and without alpha or paired-chain data the features that could be detected were limited. The authors suggested that the approach could potentially be generalized to other disease states and immunological phenotypes. Broadly in line with IMGT annotations, most TCR beta V segments showed up in productive rearrangements about 87% or about 30% of the time in an earlier analysis of approximately 640 of the donors. Most TCR sequences were observed very rarely across donors, whereas some public TCRs were present in many individuals. A later analysis found that HLA-associated TCR beta chains were more clonally expanded and had lower generation probabilities than equally common non-associated chains. Roughly uniform sequencing depth across donors was assumed in presence/absence analyses, although this assumption may not hold. A further reported finding was that TCR beta sequences accurately predicted the HLA-A and HLA-B alleles for most subjects in the first cohort. Several of the top co-occurrence clusters appeared to be linked to parvovirus B19, influenza, CMV and Epstein-Barr virus, according to a later analysis. In both the original and validation cohorts, the classifier was reported to diagnose cytomegalovirus status with high specificity and sensitivity. A later genetic analysis reported fewer N-insertions in productive TCRs among donors in an Asian-associated ancestry cluster than the roughly 700-donor mean. A later genetic analysis associated a missense DCLRE1C variant with V-gene and J-gene trimming of TCR beta chains, and an independent cohort replicated the association. A later analysis found that most CMV-associated TCR beta chains appeared HLA-restricted, with HLA associations seemingly driven largely by CMV exposure. Immune exposure information for the cohort was limited to CMV serostatus. In vitro tests confirmed that three of the cytomegalovirus-associated TCR beta chains recognize cytomegalovirus antigens. The earlier analysis of nearly 600 of the donors excluded 15 to 20 rarely observed V segments, including chromosome 9 orphons, because counts were too low. When HLA alleles, especially DR and DQ, strongly co-occurred, attributing TCR associations to individual alleles was difficult. Specific HLA alleles were associated with 15,000 to 20,000 TCR beta sequences at a false discovery rate of 0.05 in a later analysis. The 87-base-pair reads could not distinguish some IMGT-functional V segments, including TRBV6-2 and TRBV6-3, so those segments were excluded. Linkage disequilibrium might explain the correlated functional status among segregating V segments, but an unknown experimental factor could not be excluded. A total of 150 or so TCR beta chains were listed by the study as associated with cytomegalovirus. In a later analysis, the rate of TCR association differed among HLA loci, with DRB1 alleles having the most associated TCRs and HLA-C alleles having the fewest. A group of highly shared sequence variants was considered likely to be a technical artifact of the sequencing pipeline. Because HLA typing was unavailable for some donors at each locus, only the typed subset was used in association tests.

According to the germline V gene, CDR1 reads ENHRY and CDR2 reads SYGVKD. Counted from cysteine to phenylalanine, this CDR3 has 14 amino acids. The only DNA kept is the CDR3, 42 bases in frame from the first base. V is trimmed back by 7 bases and J by 4 bases, and the junction contains 7 bases that no gene match accounts for. The library was produced with the immunoSEQ multiplex PCR assay. The multiplex PCR relied on a mix of 60 forward primers for TCR Vbeta segments and 13 reverse primers for TCR Jbeta segments. The CDR3 region of rearranged TCR beta genes was amplified from genomic DNA with a multiplex PCR assay. On the Illumina HiSeq System, the amplified TCR beta libraries were sequenced as 87-base-pair reads. Concerning the study's data processing: A later analysis tallied around 82 million unique TCR beta chains across the 700 or so repertoires, and around 9.9 million of those chains were shared by two or more donors. A nearest-neighbor algorithm error-corrected the raw reads and collapsed the reads into unique sequences, merging closely related sequences to remove PCR and sequencing errors. Alignment of CDR3 sequences to IMGT reference sequences was used to assign V, D and J gene segments. For a sequence to be retained, a match of at least six nucleotides to both a V gene segment and a J gene segment was required. A rearrangement counted as productive if the CDR3 had no stop codons and remained in frame with V and J, and every other rearrangement counted as non-productive. CDR3 was defined according to IMGT convention as the region running from the second conserved V-encoded cysteine to the conserved J-encoded phenylalanine. The earlier analysis of about 610 of the donors excluded sequences that lacked an unambiguous match to a single V gene segment. An earlier analysis of some 500 of the donors classified V segments as functional when productive rearrangements were above 56.7% and as segregating when the standard deviation between donors was above 5%. A statistical classification framework was developed to diagnose cytomegalovirus status using the catalog of TCR beta chain sequences. A later analysis assigned V and J genes by comparing TCR nucleotide sequences with IMGT/GENE-DB human TR gene sequences. A later analysis assigned CDR3 sequences and most-parsimonious VDJ recombination scenarios with the TCRdist pipeline. In a later analysis, each TCR beta chain was defined by its CDR3 amino acid sequence together with its V-gene family, and reads without a unique V-gene family were excluded. To address suspected cross-contamination and a sequencing artifact, a later analysis removed roughly 580 highly shared, low-generation-probability nucleotide sequences. A later analysis calculated a clonal expansion index for each public chain from normalized within-repertoire ranks of inferred template counts. In a later analysis, generation probabilities were computed using a VDJ recombination model fitted to out-of-frame rearrangements, and the results were checked against IGoR. Hypergeometric tests were used in a later analysis to score TCR-TCR, TCR-HLA and TCR-CMV co-occurrence, with a repertoire-size bias correction applied to the TCR pairs. A later analysis estimated false discovery rates by permuting HLA or CMV assignments 20 times. In a later analysis, co-occurring TCRs were grouped with DBSCAN, and TCRdist sequence similarity was added when clustering was performed within HLA-allele-positive subsets. Repertoires with fewer than 30,000 or more than 120,000 public chains, plus five repertoires with anomalous nucleotide sharing, were excluded from co-occurrence clustering. TCRdb's version of the immuneACCESS table is confined to in-frame rearrangements and falls short of the full clone set. An unresolved V gene accounts for under half of the shortfall where checked; the remainder is of unknown origin. Clonal size and the V and J genes are those of that table, whereas D and trimming came from the DNA. Recorded for this sample are under 200,000 clones; 65% to 85% of them occurred a single time. The ten largest clones capture roughly 6.3% of the sample.

The sequencing sample was made of PBMCs. The chain is assembled from TRBV10-3 and TRBJ1-1; 9 central nucleotides agree with TRBD1. This clonotype was sampled from a male donor in good health and CMV-seropositive. At the DNA level, the sequence is TGTGCCATCAAAAGGGACAGGGAGGTCACTGAAGCTTTCTTT. This is translated as CAIKRDREVTEAFF.